What follows are 9 T cell receptor beta chains derived from one specimen sequenced in a study of identical twins. MiXCR was run by TCRdb on the 5' RACE reads, yielding one entry per CDR3 protein. The sample shows 350,000 to 450,000 distinct CDR3 sequences, less than 20% of them seen only once. Sequencing input: naive T cells sorted from blood. The receptors shown here come from a man aged 45-60 years in good health.

This clonotype was picked up a small number of times. V is TRBV9 and J is TRBJ2-2; D possibly corresponds to TRBD2 (6 bases). The CDR3 is 15 residues long. The V end was cut by 4 bases, the J end by 2 bases, with 12 bases between. Germline V gene data show CDR1 as SGDLS and CDR2 as YYNGEE. The CDR3 nucleotides are TGTGCCAGCAGCCACGGAGGGGTTAACACCGGGGAGCTGTTTTTT. This encodes CASSHGGVNTGELFF.

This clonotype came up a few times. The chain employs TRBV20-1 and TRBJ2-7, with D possibly matching TRBD2 (5 bases). Germline-derived CDR1 and CDR2 are DFQATT and SNEGSKA (reference sequence). Deletions cut 3 bases from V and 3 bases from J, with 6 bases between. The CDR3 sequence is 11 residues long. This CDR3 reads CSASRGYEQYF. Here the CDR3 DNA reads TGCAGTGCTAGTCGGGGCTACGAGCAGTACTTC.

In this sample, this clonotype turned up a few times. V usage is TRBV12-3 or TRBV12-4 and J usage is TRBJ1-5, with D tentatively TRBD1 (5 bases). The CDR3 has 14 amino acids. Trimming took 2 bases from V and 3 from J, leaving 8 bases between them. CDR3 DNA: TGTGCCAGCAGTTTACCAGGGAACAATCAGCCCCAGCATTTT. Translation gives CASSLPGNNQPQHF.

V is TRBV19 and J is TRBJ2-7; possibly TRBD2 for D (5 bases). This CDR3 has 15 amino acids. V gave up 5 bases and J gave up 2 bases, with 16 bases separating them. Germline lookup yields CDR1 LNHDA and CDR2 SQIVND (reference sequence). This CDR3 is CASSLGSSLTYEQYF. The CDR3 nucleotides are TGTGCCAGTAGTCTTGGGTCTAGCCTCACCTACGAGCAGTACTTC.

V is TRBV10-3 and J is TRBJ2-3; a weak D match, TRBD1 (6 bases). CDR3 length: 15 residues. V was cut by 6 bases and J by 4 bases, with 17 bases left in between. Germline CDR1 and CDR2: ENHRY and SYGVKD. Here the CDR3 reads CAISHEGDGADTQYF. DNA for the CDR3: TGTGCCATCAGCCATGAGGGGGATGGGGCAGATACGCAGTATTTT.

The chain recombines TRBV4-3 with TRBJ2-3; TRBD2 matches 9 bases. CDR1 and CDR2 (germline): LGHNA, YSLEER. The CDR3 is 17 residues long. Germline trimming cut 2 bases from V and 2 bases from J; bases unmatched to any gene: 8. CDR3 coding DNA: TGCGCCAGCAGCCAATTTGGCCTAGCGGGATACACAGATACGCAGTATTTT. Translating it yields CASSQFGLAGYTDTQYF.

There are many counts of this clonotype. The chain couples TRBV5-5 to TRBJ2-2, with 8 bases identical to TRBD1. The V and J ends lost 0 bases and 4 bases, in that order; junction bases with no gene match: 2. Germline V gene sequence: CDR1 SGHKS, CDR2 YYEKEE (reference sequence). CDR3 length: 15 amino acids. The CDR3 bases are TGTGCCAGCAGCTTGGCCCAGGGGGCCACCGGGGAGCTGTTTTTT. Translated, it gives CASSLAQGATGELFF.

This clonotype came up many times. The chain employs TRBV5-6 and TRBJ2-7; 7 bases are shared with TRBD1. The CDR3 loop spans 15 amino acids. V dropped 3 bases and J dropped 0; count of bases not matched to a gene: 6. The germline CDR1 and CDR2 sequences are SGHDT and YYEEEE. CDR3 loop: CASSSGTESSYEQYF. CDR3 nucleotide sequence: TGTGCCAGCAGCTCCGGGACAGAAAGCTCCTACGAGCAGTACTTC.

This clonotype has only a few counts. The chain has TRBV7-9 and TRBJ2-7; D unclear. CDR3 length: 14 amino acids. The V gene lost 5 bases and the J gene lost 7 bases, with 18 bases spanning the gap. CDR1 is SEHNR, CDR2 FQNEAQ, per germline (reference sequence). CDR3 DNA sequence: TGTGCCAGCAGCCCTGCCCGCGGAACGTGGGAGCAGTACTTC. Protein sequence: CASSPARGTWEQYF.